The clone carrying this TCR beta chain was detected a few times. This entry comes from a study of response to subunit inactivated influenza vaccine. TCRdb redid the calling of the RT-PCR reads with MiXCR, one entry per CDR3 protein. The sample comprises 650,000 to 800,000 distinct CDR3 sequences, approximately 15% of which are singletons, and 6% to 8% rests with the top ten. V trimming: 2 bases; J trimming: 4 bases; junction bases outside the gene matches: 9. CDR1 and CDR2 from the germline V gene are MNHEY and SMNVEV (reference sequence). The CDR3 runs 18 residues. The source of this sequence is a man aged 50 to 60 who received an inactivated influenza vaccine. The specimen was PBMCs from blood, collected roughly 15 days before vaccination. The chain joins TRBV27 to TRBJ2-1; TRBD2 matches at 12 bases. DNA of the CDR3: TGTGCCAGCAGTTTAAGGGCTAGCGGGGGGGCTGGGTACAATGAGCAGTTCTTC. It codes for CASSLRASGGAGYNEQFF.